This is a list of T cell receptor beta chains from one sample in a study of radiotherapy plus CTLA-4 blockade in lung cancer. The assay was immunoSEQ multiplex PCR, and TCRdb's table has in-frame clones only and misses some. The table includes approximately 25,000 clones, approximately 77% detected once. The sample was peripheral blood, taken from a patient treated with radiotherapy plus ipilimumab. The receptors were sampled from a human donor with non-small cell lung cancer that progressed on radiotherapy plus ipilimumab. CDR3s include the opening cysteine and the closing phenylalanine or tryptophan.

CASSGGMNTEAFF,TRBV9,TRBJ1-1
CASSLGWGRTGGGYTF,TRBV7-6,TRBJ1-2
CASSLGQGGYEQYF,TRBV5-4,TRBJ2-7
CASVQGLHTDTQYF,TRBV6-1,TRBJ2-3
CARRTNITATNEKLFF,TRBV6-4,TRBJ1-4
CASSIRGWTSGHNEQFF,TRBV18,TRBJ2-1
CASSLGAGALHTEAFF,TRBV5-1,TRBJ1-1
CASSPGTGGYEQYF,TRBV5-4,TRBJ2-7
CATSPGQGVGSPLHF,TRBV27,TRBJ1-6
CASSIRQAFSYNEQFF,TRBV13,TRBJ2-1
CASSLGDGLAGFYEQYF,TRBV7-6,TRBJ2-7
CASRRTAYNEQFF,TRBV6-5,TRBJ2-1
CASTLAGETQYF,TRBV2,TRBJ2-5
CSVEGPNTYEQYF,TRBV29-1,TRBJ2-7
CASSTKDRVTYEQYF,TRBV5-4,TRBJ2-7
CASSSTVEGVQPQHF,TRBV6-6,TRBJ1-5
CASSQAQGRMETQYF,TRBV4-1,TRBJ2-5
CASSFSGNTIYF,TRBV5-1,TRBJ1-3
CASDADRGTGELFF,TRBV10-3,TRBJ2-2
CASSRQFNQPQHF,TRBV19,TRBJ1-5
CASSVEGTGRSEAFF,TRBV9,TRBJ1-1
CASSPSPQATEAFF,TRBV18,TRBJ1-1
CASSLNSGLASDTQYF,TRBV7-3,TRBJ2-3
CSGVMNTEAFF,TRBV29-1,TRBJ1-1
CASSDLAWQYF,TRBV2,TRBJ2-7
CASSLSRASEAFF,TRBV27,TRBJ1-1
CASSYRDRVGRETQYF,TRBV25-1,TRBJ2-5
CASSPSSGLYNEQFF,TRBV6-5,TRBJ2-1
CASSFGRQSTGELFF,TRBV5-6,TRBJ2-2
CASRRDSGQPQHF,TRBV5-1,TRBJ1-5
CASSEPDRVGPNEQFF,TRBV2,TRBJ2-1
CASSPSSGTDTQYF,TRBV7-2,TRBJ2-3
CASSSGDRAPTGANVLTF,TRBV5-5,TRBJ2-6
CASSLTPTTEAFF,TRBV28,TRBJ1-1
CAISPRTSGRVYNEQFF,TRBV10-3,TRBJ2-1
CASSLAPGEGGYTF,TRBV5-5,TRBJ1-2
CASARTGSIPTNEKLFF,TRBV28,TRBJ1-4
CASSGSGGSQFF,TRBV10-2,TRBJ2-1
CASSMLGAKNIQYF,TRBV19,TRBJ2-4
CASSVRLQTGELFF,TRBV9,TRBJ2-2
CASSPSSGGSSYEQYF,TRBV27,TRBJ2-7
CASSSYIYTGGKLFF,TRBV7-9,TRBJ1-4
CSAGGGQGVLRKETQYF,TRBV29-1,TRBJ2-5
CASSGRQGWNYGYTF,TRBV9,TRBJ1-2
CASSESLGGYTDTQYF,TRBV10-3,TRBJ2-3
CASGPDRGEQYF,TRBV27,TRBJ2-7
CASSPGVGERYNEQFF,TRBV11-2,TRBJ2-1
CASSQELTGGAYGITHQDTQYF,TRBV4-1,TRBJ2-3
CASSLGGAEAFF,TRBV7-9,TRBJ1-1
CASSPAGGLGEKLFF,TRBV7-9,TRBJ1-4
CASSTGQGAGQPQHF,TRBV9,TRBJ1-5
CASSRQTSGGYNEQFF,TRBV5-4,TRBJ2-1
CASTSSGTYNEQFF,TRBV6-5,TRBJ2-1
CASTQLENGQFF,TRBV7-9,TRBJ2-1